This T cell receptor (beta chain) was obtained from a study of blood T cell repertoires in COVID-19. The overall study: T cells, B-cell-depleted T cells, or PBMCs supplied cDNA or gDNA.

Sequencing used immunoSEQ multiplex PCR; TCRdb keeps in-frame clones, though not all of them. This sample has around 430,000 clones, with 85% to 90% found just once. The V and J ends lost 2 bases and 7 bases respectively, with 24 bases between them. The V gene's germline CDR1 is MNHNS and CDR2 SASEGT. The CDR3 loop spans 18 amino acids. This TCR derives from a woman between 45 and 65 years old who had recovered from COVID-19. The sample consisted of PBMCs or T cells enriched from blood (not recorded which). This chain joins TRBV6-1 and TRBJ1-5, with D possibly TRBD1 on 5 matching bases. The CDR3 reads CASSERVRRARGTQPQHF. The CDR3 DNA is TGTGCCAGCAGTGAAAGAGTAAGAAGAGCTAGGGGCACCCAGCCCCAGCATTTT.